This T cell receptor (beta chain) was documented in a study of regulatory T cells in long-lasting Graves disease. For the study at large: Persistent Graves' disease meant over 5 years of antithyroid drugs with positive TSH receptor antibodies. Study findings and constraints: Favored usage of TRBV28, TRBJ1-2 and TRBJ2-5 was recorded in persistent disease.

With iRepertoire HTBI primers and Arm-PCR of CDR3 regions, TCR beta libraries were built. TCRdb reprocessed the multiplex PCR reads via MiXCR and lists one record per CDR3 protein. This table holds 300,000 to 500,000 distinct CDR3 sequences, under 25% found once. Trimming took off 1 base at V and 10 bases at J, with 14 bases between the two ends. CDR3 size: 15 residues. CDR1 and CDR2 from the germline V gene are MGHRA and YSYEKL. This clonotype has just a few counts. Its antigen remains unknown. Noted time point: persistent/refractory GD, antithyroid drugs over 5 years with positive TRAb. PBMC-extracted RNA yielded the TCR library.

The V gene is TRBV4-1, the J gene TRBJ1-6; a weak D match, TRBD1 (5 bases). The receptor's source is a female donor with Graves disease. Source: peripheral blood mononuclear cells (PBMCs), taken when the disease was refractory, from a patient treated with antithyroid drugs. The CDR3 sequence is CASSQGVFEGSPLHF. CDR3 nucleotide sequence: TGCGCCAGCAGCCAAGGAGTCTTCGAGGGGTCACCCCTCCACTTT.